This T cell receptor (beta chain) derives from a study of blood T cell repertoires in COVID-19. Participants were aged about 18 to 100 years from 20 to 30 US areas. The repertoire was sequenced with immunoSEQ multiplex PCR; TCRdb's copy has only in-frame clones and lacks some. The table records fewer than 350,000 clones, about 89% of them present only once. The V end was cut by 1 base, the J end by 2 bases, with 13 bases between. CDR1 is SGHTA and CDR2 is FQGNSA in the germline V gene. The CDR3 totals 16 residues. V is TRBV7-2 and J is TRBJ2-3; perhaps TRBD2 as D (5 bases). The origin of this receptor is a man between 60 and 75 years old who had recovered from COVID-19. The sample taken for sequencing was PBMCs or T cells enriched from blood (not recorded which). The CDR3 DNA is TGTGCCAGCAGCTTAGGAGTGGGGAGACCCACAGATACGCAGTATTTT. It is translated as CASSLGVGRPTDTQYF.